Sequencing of this TCR beta chain was carried out in a study of CD8+ T cells in alopecia areata. This clone rates as medium-sized. The treatment was: oral pan-JAK inhibitor, 5-10 mg twice daily. RNA, once extracted, was reverse transcribed into cDNA for use as the sequencing template. TCRdb keeps only in-frame clones here, not all; method: immunoSEQ multiplex PCR. The repertoire holds 64,000 or so clones, with approximately 44% as singletons. Per germline, CDR1 SGDLS and CDR2 YYNGEE. The germline V and J ends were trimmed by 3 bases and 2 bases, with 4 bases remaining between them. The CDR3 sequence is 12 residues long.

This chain connects TRBV9 to TRBJ2-3; unclear D gene. The receptor was derived from a human donor with alopecia areata. The sample was CD8+ T cells sorted from blood, taken at roughly week 36, from a patient treated with tofacitinib. CDR3 residues: CASSALTDTQYF. Written as DNA, the CDR3 is TGTGCCAGCAGCGCCCTCACAGATACGCAGTATTTT. Full variable domain (outside the CDR3, taken from reference TRBV9 and TRBJ2-3): DSGVTQTPKHLITATGQRVTLRCSPRSGDLSVYWYQQSLDQGLQFLIQYYNGEERAKGNILERFSAQQFPDLHSELNLSSLELGDSALYFCASSALTDTQYFGPGTRLTVL.